This T cell receptor beta chain was recovered during a study of T cell responses to AZD1222 COVID-19 vaccine. To note about this clone: Its antigen is not identified.

The CDR3 has 15 amino acids. In germline, CDR1 is SGHTA, CDR2 FQGNSA. V shed 1 base and J shed 2 bases, with 8 bases lying between them. Here immunoSEQ multiplex PCR was the method, and the copy in TCRdb shows in-frame clones only, minus some. The sample yields 250,000 or so clones, approximately 95% seen once. Study conclusions and caveats: Repertoires were collected only later (after the peak T cell response had occurred).

This chain uses TRBV7-2 with TRBJ1-4, with no clear D. This clonotype originated in an adult in good health. This specimen consisted of peripheral blood, obtained on day 0 of AZD1222 vaccination. CDR3 DNA: TGTGCCAGCAGCTTAGAACGGGCTACTAATGAAAAACTGTTTTTT. Encoded protein: CASSLERATNEKLFF.